The next 29 T cell receptor beta chains were all read from a single sample in a study of regulatory T cells in long-lasting Graves disease. Time point defined: newly diagnosed GD, antithyroid drugs for less than 3 months. Preparation of the TCR library used RNA extracted from PBMCs. Construction of the TCR beta libraries employed iRepertoire HTBI primers in conjunction with Arm-PCR of CDR3 regions. TCRdb re-called the multiplex PCR reads with MiXCR, one entry per CDR3 protein. Here the sample spans fewer than 550,000 distinct CDR3 sequences, about 16% being singletons. This sample also belongs to another study, concerning T cells in Graves' hyperthyroidism and ophthalmopathy.

This material consisted of peripheral blood mononuclear cells (PBMCs), taken at new diagnosis, from a patient treated with antithyroid drugs. The receptors here all came from a woman aged 18 to 35 with Graves disease.

In this sample, this clonotype turned up many times. The chain employs TRBV27 and TRBJ2-1; TRBD2 matches at 7 bases. The CDR3 length is 13 residues. The V gene end was trimmed by 5 bases and the J gene end by 6 bases; junction bases not matched to a gene: 4. Germline V gene lookup returns CDR1 MNHEY and CDR2 SMNVEV (reference sequence). CDR3 amino acids: CASSRGGPNEQFF. CDR3 sequence (DNA): TGTGCCAGCAGTCGCGGGGGACCCAATGAGCAGTTCTTC.

The V and J genes are TRBV6-5 and TRBJ2-5; D is possibly TRBD1 (5 bases). Germline lookup yields CDR1 MNHEY and CDR2 SVGAGI. The CDR3 length is 14 residues. V lost 2 bases and J lost 3, with 10 bases in between. CDR3 amino acids: CASSYPGQEETQYF. The CDR3 DNA reads as TGTGCCAGCAGTTACCCCGGACAAGAAGAGACCCAGTACTTC.

This clonotype was picked up many times. The chain combines TRBV10-3 with TRBJ2-3; D is undetermined. The end of the DNA aligns better with TRBJ2-5, so the J call may be wrong. The CDR3 length is 12 residues. Per germline, CDR1 ENHRY and CDR2 SYGVKD. This CDR3 reads CAIPSSSRTQYF. In DNA form, the CDR3 reads TGTGCCATCCCGTCCTCGTCGAGGACCCAGTACTTC.

In this sample, this clonotype turned up many times. The V and J genes are TRBV6-2 or TRBV6-3 and TRBJ2-1; a possible D gene is TRBD2 (6 bases). Germline-derived CDR1 and CDR2 are MNHEY and SVGEGT. The CDR3 is 13 amino acids. The V end was cut by 6 bases, the J end by 11 bases, with 17 bases between. The CDR3 is CASSENYGTQQFF. Here the CDR3 DNA reads TGTGCCAGCAGCGAAAATTACGGGACTCAGCAGTTCTTC.

The chain recombines TRBV5-4 with TRBJ2-5, with D perhaps TRBD1 (5 bases). Trimming pared 4 bases from V and 5 bases from J, leaving 21 bases between. CDR1 and CDR2 from the germline V gene are SGHNT and YYREEE (reference sequence). The CDR3 spans 16 residues. CDR3 nucleotide sequence: TGTGCCAGCAGCCGAGGAATCGGGCAGGGTGGGGAGACCCAGTACTTC. Protein sequence: CASSRGIGQGGETQYF.

In its sample, this clonotype was seen many times. V usage is TRBV24-1 and J usage is TRBJ1-2; tentative D call: TRBD1 (5 bases). The length of the CDR3 is 13 residues. Germline V lookup: CDR1 KGHDR, CDR2 SFDVKD. V lost 6 bases to trimming and J lost 4 bases, with 11 bases between them. CDR3 sequence: CATSSQGAYGYTF. CDR3 coding DNA: TGTGCCACCAGTAGCCAGGGAGCCTATGGCTACACCTTC.

This chain joins TRBV20-1 and TRBJ2-1, with 10 bases that match TRBD2. The CDR3 length is 15 residues. CDR1 DFQATT and CDR2 SNEGSKA come from the germline V gene (reference sequence). V gave up 4 bases and J gave up 4 bases; unmatched junction bases: 7. CDR3 sequence (DNA): TGCAGTGCTAAGCAACTAGCGGGGCCTTACAATGAGCAGTTCTTC. Amino acids: CSAKQLAGPYNEQFF.

The sample holds many counts of this clonotype. The chain joins TRBV2 to TRBJ2-1, with a possible D match to TRBD2 (6 bases). The V gene lost 10 bases and the J gene lost 9 bases, with 25 bases spanning the gap. The CDR3 runs 15 residues. The germline gives CDR1 SNHLY, CDR2 FYNNEI. For the CDR3, the DNA is TGTGCCACCCAGTGGGGTTCTAGCGAGTTCGGTGAGCAGTTCTTC. It encodes CATQWGSSEFGEQFF.

Comments on this clonotype: A much larger clone is a single base away; this may be a read error. The rearrangement uses TRBV2 and TRBJ2-1, with 10 bases matching TRBD1. The length of the CDR3 is 14 residues. The J segment lost 13 bases and the V segment lost 4 bases, leaving 10 bases of the junction unmatched. The germline CDR1 and CDR2 sequences are SNHLY and FYNNEI. Here the CDR3 DNA reads TGTGCCAGCAGTGGAGGAGGGACAGGGGAGACCCAGTTCTTC. Protein product: CASSGGGTGETQFF.

Many counts were recorded for this clonotype. CDR3 coding DNA: TGTGCCAGCAGTTTATCGGCAGGACCTTACAATGAGCAGTTCTTC. Protein: CASSLSAGPYNEQFF. The rearrangement uses TRBV27 and TRBJ2-1; D is unclear. Trimming removed 0 bases at V and 4 bases at J, with 10 bases between. The CDR3 is 15 residues long. Germline loops: CDR1 MNHEY, CDR2 SMNVEV (reference sequence).

This clonotype was detected ten times or more. The chain is built from TRBV6-4 and TRBJ1-2; 8 bases line up with TRBD1. Germline V gives CDR1 MRHNA, CDR2 SNTAGT. This CDR3 contains 14 residues. The V gene end was trimmed by 6 bases and the J gene end by 5 bases; junction bases not matched to a gene: 8. This chain's CDR3 is CASSPGTGIYGYTF. DNA for the CDR3: TGTGCCAGCAGCCCTGGGACAGGAATTTATGGCTACACCTTC.

This clonotype occurred many times. The V call is TRBV7-2, the J call TRBJ2-3; TRBD1 is a possible D gene (5 bases). Germline values: CDR1 SGHTA, CDR2 FQGNSA. The CDR3 length is 15 residues. Trimming took 5 bases from V and 5 from J, leaving 17 bases between them. CDR3 amino acids: CASSISQGVLDTQYF. As DNA, the CDR3 is TGTGCCAGCAGCATATCCCAGGGTGTCTTAGATACGCAGTATTTT.

This clonotype came up many times. The rearrangement uses TRBV28 and TRBJ1-5; D is ambiguous. This CDR3 region has 12 residues. The germline V gene encodes CDR1 MDHEN and CDR2 SYDVKM. V dropped 5 bases and J dropped 8 bases, with 10 bases sitting between them. The CDR3 region is CASSPHTKPQHF. The CDR3 DNA reads TGTGCCAGCAGTCCCCACACGAAGCCCCAGCATTTT.

The chain is built from TRBV6-2 or TRBV6-3 and TRBJ1-6; D is ambiguous. Germline V gives CDR1 MNHEY, CDR2 SVGEGT. This CDR3 is 15 amino acids long. V dropped 0 bases and J dropped 7 bases, with 10 bases sitting between them. CDR3 in DNA: TGTGCCAGCAGTTACTCAGGACTGATCAATTCACCCCTCCACTTT. Protein sequence: CASSYSGLINSPLHF.

As regards this clonotype: A much bigger clone sits one base away, suggesting this may be a read error. The V gene is TRBV29-1, the J gene TRBJ2-1, with D tentatively TRBD1 (6 bases). The V gene lost 3 bases and the J gene lost 10 bases, with 10 bases spanning the gap. Germline CDR1 reads SQVTM; CDR2 reads ANQGSEA. This CDR3 is built from 11 residues. The CDR3: CSVDRGREQFF. Here the CDR3 DNA reads TGCAGCGTTGACAGGGGACGCGAGCAGTTCTTC.

This clonotype was observed a handful of times. The chain uses TRBV5-5 and TRBJ1-5; D is possibly TRBD1 (5 bases). Trimming pared 4 bases from V and 7 bases from J, leaving 15 bases between. The CDR3 length is 14 residues. Per germline, CDR1 SGHKS and CDR2 YYEKEE (reference sequence). The DNA for the CDR3 is TGTGCCAGCAGCCCTTCCCACCGGGACCAGCCCCAGCATTTT. Its translation: CASSPSHRDQPQHF.

V gene TRBV6-5 combines with J gene TRBJ1-1; D possibly corresponds to TRBD1 (6 bases). Germline V CDR1 and CDR2: MNHEY, SVGAGI. Trimming removed 4 bases from V and 5 bases from J, with 17 bases in between. CDR3 length: 15 residues. CDR3 amino acids: CASSLYRGFGTEAFF. The CDR3 DNA follows: TGTGCCAGCAGTTTATATAGGGGGTTCGGGACTGAAGCTTTCTTT.

This clonotype showed up many times. The J gene is TRBJ2-7, the V gene TRBV2; 11 nucleotides agree with TRBD2. The CDR3 totals 16 residues. Losses at the gene ends were 0 bases for V and 6 bases for J; bases not matched to a gene: 7. Germline lookup yields CDR1 SNHLY and CDR2 FYNNEI. The CDR3 protein is CASSEAPTSGKFEQYF. CDR3 nucleotides: TGTGCCAGCAGTGAAGCTCCGACTAGCGGGAAGTTCGAGCAGTACTTC.

In nucleotides, the CDR3 is TGTGCCAGCAGTGAATGGGAGGTAGTTGAAGCTTTCTTT. As protein: CASSEWEVVEAFF. The J gene is TRBJ1-1, the V gene TRBV6-1, with no clear D. Germline lookup yields CDR1 MNHNS and CDR2 SASEGT. V lost 2 bases to trimming and J lost 7 bases, with 11 bases between them. The CDR3 extends over 13 amino acids.

This clonotype showed up just a few times. The chain recombines TRBV7-8 with TRBJ2-2, with D possibly being TRBD2 (6 bases). Germline V lookup: CDR1 SGHVS, CDR2 FQNEAQ. The CDR3 consists of 15 residues. V was shortened by 2 bases and J by 3 bases, with 10 bases between the two germline ends. The CDR3 DNA reads as TGTGCCAGCAGCTTACGCGGGACGGACACCGGGGAGCTGTTTTTT. This sequence encodes CASSLRGTDTGELFF.

This chain connects TRBV4-3 to TRBJ1-2; unclear D gene. Trimming left V 1 base short and J 5 bases short, with 14 bases between. Germline V gives CDR1 LGHNA, CDR2 YSLEER. This CDR3 is built from 15 residues. The CDR3 is CASSQVPRDGYGYTF. The CDR3 coding sequence is TGCGCCAGCAGCCAAGTCCCCCGGGATGGATATGGCTACACCTTC.

This clonotype was counted at least ten times. The rearrangement links TRBV6-1 to TRBJ2-7; 12 nucleotides align to TRBD2. Germline assignment: CDR1 MNHNS and CDR2 SASEGT. The CDR3 spans 15 residues. V lost 6 bases and J lost 4; bases outside the gene matches: 7. The CDR3 sequence is CASRRLAGETYEQYF. The CDR3 DNA sequence: TGTGCCAGCAGACGACTAGCGGGAGAAACGTACGAGCAGTACTTC.

This clonotype showed up just a few times. This rearrangement joins TRBV25-1 to TRBJ1-5; the D gene is possibly TRBD1 (6 bases). Germline values: CDR1 MGHDK, CDR2 SYGVNS. The V end was cut by 4 bases, the J end by 3 bases, with 13 bases between. The CDR3 length is 15 residues. CDR3 nucleotide sequence: TGTGCCAGCAGTGGAACCGGGACACTCAATCAGCCCCAGCATTTT. This translates into CASSGTGTLNQPQHF.

Concerning this clonotype itself: The CDR3 end shows no conserved phenylalanine or tryptophan, and so a read error is likely. This sequence joins TRBV7-9 and TRBJ2-7; TRBD2 might be the D (6 bases). This CDR3 is built from 14 residues. V was pared by 5 bases and J by 4 bases, with 15 bases between. Germline CDR1 SEHNR, CDR2 FQNEAQ (reference sequence). The chain's CDR3 is CASSTSTKDYEQYL. The DNA of the CDR3 is TGTGCCAGCAGCACTAGCACCAAGGATTACGAGCAGTACCTC.

The chain links TRBV20-1 to TRBJ1-2, with 9 bases matching TRBD1. Germline V gene sequence: CDR1 DFQATT, CDR2 SNEGSKA (reference sequence). The CDR3 loop spans 15 amino acids. J was trimmed by 2 bases and V by 5 bases; bases with no gene match: 9. CDR3 DNA: TGCAGTGCTGCCGGGACAGGGATTAACAACTATGGCTACACCTTC. It encodes CSAAGTGINNYGYTF.

A few counts support this clonotype. The chain combines TRBV29-1 with TRBJ2-7; 12 bases are shared with TRBD2. V gave up 7 bases and J gave up 2 bases; unmatched junction bases: 9. Germline V gene lookup returns CDR1 SQVTM and CDR2 ANQGSEA. This CDR3 comprises 15 residues. CDR3 sequence: CSAQTLAGGTYEQYF. CDR3 coding DNA: TGCAGCGCACAGACGCTAGCGGGAGGGACCTACGAGCAGTACTTC.

This clonotype was observed a few times. The chain carries TRBV28 and TRBJ1-2; TRBD1 is a possible D gene (5 bases). Germline V lookup: CDR1 MDHEN, CDR2 SYDVKM. V was cut by 2 bases and J by 7 bases, with 14 bases left in between. The CDR3 sequence is 14 residues long. CDR3 nucleotide sequence: TGTGCCAGCAGTTTAAGGGGTACTTGGGGTGGCTACACCTTC. Amino acid sequence: CASSLRGTWGGYTF.

This clonotype was counted between two and nine times. The chain uses TRBV7-2 and TRBJ1-2; D gene uncertain. The V gene lost 4 bases and the J gene lost 2 bases, with 11 bases spanning the gap. The germline V gene encodes CDR1 SGHTA and CDR2 FQGNSA. This CDR3 region has 14 residues. The CDR3 loop reads CASSSKGGNYGYTF. In nucleotides, the CDR3 is TGTGCCAGCAGCTCCAAGGGAGGAAACTATGGCTACACCTTC.

This clonotype occurred a few times. The chain combines TRBV7-9 with TRBJ2-7; no definite D call. This CDR3 spans 15 amino acids. V lost 2 bases and J 0 bases, leaving 11 bases between the germline ends. Germline CDR1 SEHNR, CDR2 FQNEAQ (reference sequence). The CDR3 spells CASSLLSSFSYEQYF. The CDR3 DNA follows: TGTGCCAGCAGCTTATTGTCCAGCTTCTCCTACGAGCAGTACTTC.